This entry is about one TCR beta chain. Its antigen remains unidentified. Between the trimmed V and J ends, which lost 6 bases and 5 bases, there was a span of 22 bases. This CDR3 contains 17 residues. CDR1 SNHLY and CDR2 FYNNEI come from the germline V gene. The data are from a study of Ad26.COV2.S vaccination and SARS-CoV-2 variants. General study findings and limits: Breadth measured for non-spike TCRs was similar across vaccine and placebo recipients. It is possible that the TCR breadth and depth analyses underestimated the total T cell responses. Vaccine recipients surpassed placebo recipients in spike-specific TCR breadth. The authors reported substantial breadth in spike-specific CD8+ and CD4+ T cell responses after vaccination.

Sequencing used immunoSEQ multiplex PCR; TCRdb keeps in-frame clones, though not all of them. The sample records about 39,000 clones, roughly 83% being singletons. This receptor was obtained from a human donor who had recovered from COVID-19. The sample in question was peripheral blood, obtained after recovery from COVID-19. V is TRBV2 and J is TRBJ2-2; a weak D match, TRBD2 (5 bases). CDR3 in DNA: TGTGCCAGCAGACTCCCCCGGGTAAAAACGGGGACCGGGGAGCTGTTTTTT. This codes for CASRLPRVKTGTGELFF.